The next 28 T cell receptor beta chains were all read from a single sample in a study of T cell therapy after organ transplantation. For these TCRs, the target antigens are not known. After about four hours of CMV peptide pool restimulation, IFN-gamma-secreting therapy product cells were captured with a secretion assay. This table comes from immunoSEQ multiplex PCR, and its TCRdb copy is limited to in-frame clones, with some not included. Of 950 to 1,300 clones listed, approximately 40% are singletons. Sequenced: cultured CD8+ T cells. Receptor source: a human patient who had received a solid organ transplant and had CMV disease. A subset of T cells may come from the graft donor.

This chain connects TRBV4-3 to TRBJ2-1; 7 bases match TRBD2. V dropped 1 base and J dropped 5; count of bases not matched to a gene: 8. CDR3 size: 16 residues. Per the germline V gene, CDR1 is LGHNA and CDR2 is YSLEER. CDR3 in amino acids: CASSQVVLAENNEQFF. The CDR3 nucleotides are TGCGCCAGCAGCCAAGTAGTCCTAGCGGAGAACAATGAGCAGTTCTTC.

By proportion, this clone is medium-sized. The J gene is TRBJ1-1, the V gene TRBV10-1; TRBD1 might be the D (5 bases). Germline loops: CDR1 WNHNN, CDR2 SYGVQD (reference sequence). The length of the CDR3 is 13 residues. With 5 bases removed from V and 4 bases from J, the gap between germline ends came to 11 bases. The CDR3 spells CASSKRGGTEAFF. The CDR3 nucleotides read TGCGCCAGCAGTAAACGGGGGGGCACTGAAGCTTTCTTT.

This clone is large by share. Other DNA sequences in this specimen translate into the identical CDR3. This chain links TRBV4-3 with TRBJ1-2; D not resolved. The CDR3 covers 14 residues. Trimming took 0 bases from V and 5 from J, leaving 10 bases between them. Germline-derived CDR1 and CDR2 are LGHNA and YSLEER. The CDR3 protein is CASSQDISPYGYTF. The CDR3 region has the DNA TGCGCCAGCAGCCAAGATATAAGCCCATATGGCTACACCTTC.

This clone is large in the sample. This chain joins TRBV9 and TRBJ2-3; 7 bases agree with TRBD1. The CDR3 totals 16 residues. Trimming removed 0 bases from V and 2 bases from J; junction bases left unmatched: 6. Germline V gene lookup returns CDR1 SGDLS and CDR2 YYNGEE. The CDR3 here is CASSVDDRDLTDTQYF. DNA of the CDR3: TGTGCCAGCAGCGTAGACGACAGGGACCTCACAGATACGCAGTATTTT.

In its sample, this clone is medium-sized (0.01 to 0.1%). Other DNA variants within this sample encode the same CDR3. V is TRBV4-3 and J is TRBJ2-3; 10 bases are shared with TRBD1. Trimming at V came to 1 base and at J to 6 bases, leaving 4 bases not matched to a gene. Germline CDR1 LGHNA, CDR2 YSLEER. The CDR3 runs 15 residues. DNA of the CDR3: TGCGCCAGCAGCCAAGGGACAGGGGGTGCGGATACGCAGTATTTT. Translated, it gives CASSQGTGGADTQYF.

This clone is termed large (0.1 to 1%). The J gene is TRBJ2-7, the V gene TRBV4-3, with 11 bases lining up with TRBD2. V shed 5 bases, J shed 5 bases, and the junction held 8 bases outside the gene matches. This CDR3 region has 15 residues. CDR1 is LGHNA, CDR2 YSLEER, per germline. The CDR3 loop is CASSSLAGDRDEQYF. The CDR3 coding sequence is TGCGCCAGCAGCTCACTAGCGGGAGATCGGGACGAGCAGTACTTC.

In its sample, this clone ranks as medium-sized (0.01 to 0.1%). The CDR3 DNA reads as TGCGCCAGCAGCCATGCAGCCCTTAGTAATGAAGCTTTCTTT. Encoded protein: CASSHAALSNEAFF. The chain joins TRBV4-3 to TRBJ1-1; D call uncertain. The CDR3 sequence is 14 residues long. The V end was cut by 3 bases, the J end by 7 bases, with 15 bases between. The germline V gene encodes CDR1 LGHNA and CDR2 YSLEER.

V gene TRBV30 combines with J gene TRBJ2-2, with 10 nucleotides matching TRBD2. From germline, CDR1 is GTSNPN and CDR2 SVGIG (reference sequence). The CDR3 extends over 17 amino acids. J gave up 3 bases and V 0 bases, and 7 bases lay outside the gene matches. CDR3 protein: CAWSVPAGGRDTGELFF. DNA for the CDR3: TGTGCCTGGAGTGTCCCAGCGGGGGGGCGCGACACCGGGGAGCTGTTTTTT. Supplemented by reference TRBV30 and TRBJ2-2, the full variable domain reads SQTIHQWPATLVQPVGSPLSLECTVEGTSNPNLYWYRQAAGRGLQLLFYSVGIGQISSEVPQNLSASRPQDRQFILSSKKLLLSDSGFYLCAWSVPAGGRDTGELFFGEGSRLTVL.

The chain employs TRBV11-3 and TRBJ2-1, with 8 nucleotides matching TRBD2. This CDR3 is built from 15 residues. Germline-derived CDR1 and CDR2 are SGHNT and YENEEA. Losses at the gene ends were 3 bases for V and 1 base for J; bases not matched to a gene: 2. CDR3 sequence reads: CASSFSGVSYNEQFF. For the CDR3, the DNA is TGTGCCAGCAGCTTTAGCGGGGTTTCCTACAATGAGCAGTTCTTC.

The genes are TRBV6-5 and TRBJ2-7; a weak D match, TRBD1 (5 bases). Trimming took off 2 bases at V and 4 bases at J, with 12 bases between the two ends. Germline values: CDR1 MNHEY, CDR2 SVGAGI. This CDR3 spans 14 amino acids. The CDR3: CASSYGAVRYEQYF. DNA for the CDR3: TGTGCCAGCAGTTACGGGGCAGTAAGGTACGAGCAGTACTTC.

The chain couples TRBV4-3 to TRBJ2-1; either TRBD1 or TRBD2 may supply D (5 bases each). Per the germline V gene, CDR1 is LGHNA and CDR2 is YSLEER. The CDR3 has 16 residues. The V end was cut by 0 bases, the J end by 0 bases, with 9 bases between. The CDR3 DNA sequence: TGCGCCAGCAGCCAAGATTGGGGGAGCTCCTACAATGAGCAGTTCTTC. Its protein is CASSQDWGSSYNEQFF.

This clone has more than one count but fewer than ten. V gene TRBV9 combines with J gene TRBJ2-7, with D unclear. Trimming left V 3 bases short and J 2 bases short, with 12 bases between. Germline lookup yields CDR1 SGDLS and CDR2 YYNGEE. This CDR3 spans 14 amino acids. The CDR3 DNA is TGTGCCAGCAGCGCCTACGATTGGGCCTACGAGCAGTACTTC. Translating it yields CASSAYDWAYEQYF.

Relative to its sample, this clone is large. The chain has TRBV4-3 and TRBJ1-2, with D tentatively TRBD1 (5 bases). The ends were cut back, 0 bases at V and 7 bases at J, with 15 bases in the middle. Germline V lookup: CDR1 LGHNA, CDR2 YSLEER. This CDR3 has 15 amino acids. The CDR3 DNA follows: TGCGCCAGCAGCCAAGACGTTTTTGGGGCCGGTGGCTACACCTTC. As protein: CASSQDVFGAGGYTF.

This clone was detected a few times. J is TRBJ1-5 and V is TRBV4-3; tentatively, D is TRBD1 (6 bases). Germline V gives CDR1 LGHNA, CDR2 YSLEER. Trimming left V 4 bases short and J 1 base short, with 17 bases between. The CDR3 totals 17 residues. The CDR3 nucleotides are TGCGCCAGCAGCCCGGAGCCCCCGGGACACAGCAATCAGCCCCAGCATTTT. Translating it yields CASSPEPPGHSNQPQHF.

The chain couples TRBV7-6 to TRBJ1-4, with D maybe TRBD1 (5 bases). This CDR3 comprises 15 residues. Trimming took 1 base from V and 7 from J, leaving 13 bases between them. Germline lookup yields CDR1 SGHVS and CDR2 FNYEAQ. The CDR3 region is CASSLDPDTGEKLFF. The CDR3 DNA reads as TGTGCCAGCAGCTTAGATCCGGACACAGGTGAAAAACTGTTTTTT. The whole variable domain, filled in from reference TRBV7-6 and TRBJ1-4, reads GAGVSQSPRYKVTKRGQDVALRCDPISGHVSLYWYRQALGQGPEFLTYFNYEAQQDKSGLPNDRFSAERPEGSISTLTIQRTEQRDSAMYRCASSLDPDTGEKLFFGSGTQLSVL.

This clone was seen a handful of times. The junction differs from germline at one of its ends, possibly a read error. This chain links TRBV7-9 with TRBJ1-3; a weak D match, TRBD1 (6 bases). CDR1 and CDR2 (germline): SEHNR, FQNEAQ (reference sequence). The CDR3 has 15 residues. In DNA form, the CDR3 reads TGCGCCAGCAGCCACCTAGGGGACATGGGAAACACCATATATTTT. Its protein product is CASSHLGDMGNTIYF.

The J gene is TRBJ2-7, the V gene TRBV21-1. TRBV21-1 counts as a pseudogene. CDR3 length: 18 residues. The CDR3 loop reads CASSKSPSPGRLSYEQYF. CDR3 DNA sequence: TGTGCCAGCAGCAAAAGCCCGAGCCCGGGACGGTTGTCCTACGAGCAGTACTTC.

A few counts support this clone. The chain is built from TRBV13 and TRBJ2-1; D not certain. With 3 bases removed from V and 0 bases from J, the gap between germline ends came to 18 bases. In germline, CDR1 is PRHDT, CDR2 FYEKMQ (reference sequence). This CDR3 has 18 residues. CDR3 in amino acids: CASSLLGLRTSSYNEQFF. The CDR3 DNA reads TGTGCCAGCAGCTTGCTTGGTCTCCGGACCAGCTCCTACAATGAGCAGTTCTTC.

The rearrangement links TRBV6-6 to TRBJ1-5, with D tentatively TRBD1 (5 bases). In germline, CDR1 is MNHNY, CDR2 SVGAGI (reference sequence). The V and J ends lost 6 bases and 2 bases respectively, with 14 bases between them. The CDR3 covers 15 residues. The CDR3 coding sequence is TGTGCCAGCAGCCACGGGGGGGTCGGCAATCAGCCCCAGCATTTT. This gives the protein CASSHGGVGNQPQHF.

This clone is termed large. V usage is TRBV4-3 and J usage is TRBJ2-7; 8 positions agree with TRBD1. Germline trimming cut 3 bases from V and 5 bases from J; bases unmatched to any gene: 9. Germline assignment: CDR1 LGHNA and CDR2 YSLEER. This CDR3 region has 15 residues. The CDR3 bases are TGCGCCAGCAGCCAGGACAATGGACAGGGTAACGAGCAGTACTTC. Encoded protein: CASSQDNGQGNEQYF.

This clone turned up a few times. This may stem from a read error, because a much larger clone lies one nucleotide away. The chain carries TRBV9 and TRBJ1-1, with 8 bases lining up with TRBD1. The germline V gene encodes CDR1 SGDLS and CDR2 YYNGEE. V trimming: 4 bases; J trimming: 3 bases; junction bases outside the gene matches: 2. The CDR3 is 13 residues long. The CDR3 region is CASSTGQDTEAFF. Here the CDR3 DNA reads TGTGCCAGCAGCACGGGACAGGACACTGAAGCTTTCTTT.

This clone was seen more than once but under ten times. V usage is TRBV4-3 and J usage is TRBJ2-1; D gene unclear. CDR1 and CDR2 (germline): LGHNA, YSLEER. With 0 bases removed from V and 5 bases from J, the gap between germline ends came to 5 bases. The CDR3 contains 13 residues. The CDR3 nucleotides are TGCGCCAGCAGCCAAGATGTGGACAATGAGCAGTTCTTC. Translation: CASSQDVDNEQFF.

This clone was found a few times. The chain carries TRBV4-3 and TRBJ2-7; D may be TRBD2 (6 bases). Trimming shortened V by 3 bases and J by 6 bases, and 18 bases separated the two germline ends. Germline CDR1 reads LGHNA; CDR2 reads YSLEER. CDR3 length: 15 residues. CDR3 residues: CASSQNALDYIEQYF. CDR3 in DNA: TGCGCCAGCAGCCAGAATGCGTTGGACTACATCGAGCAGTACTTC.

This clone was recorded once. This chain links TRBV23-1 with TRBJ2-6; D unclear. TRBV23-1 is an ORF; its function is uncertain. This CDR3 spans 16 amino acids. V dropped 2 bases and J dropped 5 bases, with 13 bases sitting between them. The CDR3 sequence: CASSQTTQSRANVLTF. CDR3 DNA: TGCGCCAGCAGTCAAACTACACAAAGTCGGGCCAACGTCCTGACTTTC.

Sample share makes this clone large. The sample contains more than one DNA sequence encoding this CDR3. This chain links TRBV4-3 with TRBJ2-7; D is undetermined. V was cut by 1 base and J by 0 bases, with 10 bases left in between. Germline V gives CDR1 LGHNA, CDR2 YSLEER. This CDR3 spans 15 amino acids. CDR3 in DNA: TGCGCCAGCAGCCAAGTAGGCGACACCTCCTACGAGCAGTACTTC. This translates into CASSQVGDTSYEQYF.

V usage is TRBV4-3 and J usage is TRBJ1-6, with D perhaps matching TRBD1 (5 bases). The germline V gene has CDR1 LGHNA and CDR2 YSLEER. V dropped 4 bases and J dropped 3 bases, with 10 bases sitting between them. The length of the CDR3 is 15 residues. This CDR3 is CASSREGLYNSPLHF. The CDR3 nucleotides read TGCGCCAGCAGCCGTGAGGGGCTCTATAATTCACCCCTCCACTTT.

This clone turned up a few times. The chain recombines TRBV6-5 with TRBJ1-5, with D perhaps matching TRBD1 (5 bases). V was clipped by 6 bases and J by 5 bases, with 14 bases between them. There are 14 residues in the CDR3. Germline loops: CDR1 MNHEY, CDR2 SVGAGI. CDR3 region: CASRLDSWDQPQHF. The CDR3 coding sequence is TGTGCCAGCAGACTCGACAGTTGGGATCAGCCCCAGCATTTT.

In this sample, this clone turned up once. V and J are TRBV30 and TRBJ2-3, with 11 bases matching TRBD2. The germline gives CDR1 GTSNPN, CDR2 SVGIG (reference sequence). CDR3 length: 18 residues. Losses at the gene ends were 2 bases for V and 6 bases for J; bases not matched to a gene: 16. In DNA form, the CDR3 reads TGTGCCTGGAGTCCCTCCCGAAAGGCTAGCGGGGGGATGGATACGCAGTATTTT. Translating gives CAWSPSRKASGGMDTQYF.